This T cell receptor (beta chain) came from a study of cytomegalovirus exposure and HLA in healthy donors. Overall study results and limits: Cytomegalovirus association was listed for about 170 TCR beta chains.

Both 60 Vbeta primers and 13 Jbeta primers went into the PCR. TCRdb keeps only in-frame clones here, not all; method: immunoSEQ multiplex PCR. The sample lists 150,000 to 200,000 clones, 81% seen once, with around 1.9% in the top ten. In regard to this clone: Its antigen is not known.

V shed 3 bases, J shed 9 bases, and the junction held 5 bases outside the gene matches. The CDR3 contains 13 residues. Germline V lookup: CDR1 MGHDK, CDR2 SYGVNS. The rearrangement uses TRBV25-1 and TRBJ2-1; 7 bases are shared with TRBD1. The source material was PBMCs. The sequence derives from a woman under 30 in good health and CMV-seropositive. The CDR3 DNA reads TGTGCCAGCAGTGACCCCGACAGGGTTGAGCAGTTCTTC. Its translation: CASSDPDRVEQFF.